These T cell receptor beta chains were read from a single sample in a study of identical twins. TCRdb processed the 5' RACE reads anew with MiXCR; each CDR3 protein has one entry. The sample gives 700,000 or so distinct CDR3 sequences, 21% of which show up once; about 4.5% is in the top ten. A further study also used this sample, focusing on T cells expressing NK-cell markers.

The sequenced sample was PBMCs. The source of these receptors is a woman under 30 in good health. Each CDR3 is given with its conserved first and last residue. The D gene is left open where the match is weak. Some rows have no size entry. The others give once, few or many, or a class for an expanded clone.

abundance: .
v_gene: TRBV20-1
j_gene: TRBJ2-3
d_gene: TRBD2
CDR3aa: CSAQREASTDTQYF
CDR3nt: TGCAGTGCCCAGCGGGAGGCTAGCACAGATACGCAGTATTTT

abundance: .
v_gene: TRBV20-1
j_gene: TRBJ2-3
d_gene: TRBD2
CDR3aa: CSALFISSGGGTDTQYF
CDR3nt: TGCAGTGCTCTTTTTATCTCTAGCGGGGGGGGCACAGATACGCAGTATTTT

abundance: few
v_gene: TRBV5-1
j_gene: TRBJ2-3
d_gene: .
CDR3aa: CASSLATASTDTQYF
CDR3nt: TGCGCCAGCAGCTTGGCGACAGCTAGCACAGATACGCAGTATTTT

abundance: .
v_gene: TRBV27
j_gene: TRBJ1-4
d_gene: .
CDR3aa: CASSFGGLEKLFF
CDR3nt: TGTGCCAGCAGTTTCGGGGGGCTCGAAAAACTGTTTTTT

abundance: .
v_gene: TRBV18
j_gene: TRBJ2-4
d_gene: TRBD2
CDR3aa: CASSPGLAGVGNIQYF
CDR3nt: TGTGCCAGCTCACCGGGACTAGCGGGAGTAGGGAACATTCAGTACTTC

abundance: .
v_gene: TRBV20-1
j_gene: TRBJ2-5
d_gene: TRBD2
CDR3aa: CSARITSGGTQETQYF
CDR3nt: TGCAGTGCTAGAATCACTAGCGGGGGAACTCAAGAGACCCAGTACTTC

abundance: .
v_gene: TRBV15
j_gene: TRBJ2-1
d_gene: .
CDR3aa: CATSQKKPKFYNEQFF
CDR3nt: TGTGCCACCAGCCAGAAGAAGCCCAAATTTTACAATGAGCAGTTCTTC

abundance: .
v_gene: TRBV5-1
j_gene: TRBJ2-1
d_gene: TRBD1
CDR3aa: CPHSEGAGDEQFF
CDR3nt: TGCCCCCATTCAGAGGGGGCAGGGGATGAGCAGTTCTTC

abundance: .
v_gene: TRBV28
j_gene: TRBJ2-3
d_gene: .
CDR3aa: CASSMPGADTQYF
CDR3nt: TGTGCCAGCTCCATGCCGGGGGCAGATACGCAGTATTTT

abundance: .
v_gene: TRBV6-5
j_gene: TRBJ2-7
d_gene: .
CDR3aa: CASSYIPARGSLTYEQYF
CDR3nt: TGTGCCAGCAGTTATATTCCCGCCCGTGGGAGCCTGACCTACGAGCAGTACTTC

abundance: .
v_gene: TRBV29-1
j_gene: TRBJ2-5
d_gene: TRBD1
CDR3aa: CSADRVEIETQYF
CDR3nt: TGCAGCGCAGACAGGGTCGAGATAGAGACCCAGTACTTC

abundance: .
v_gene: TRBV5-1
j_gene: TRBJ2-6
d_gene: .
CDR3aa: CASSFGMQGANVLTF
CDR3nt: TGCGCCAGCAGCTTTGGAATGCAGGGGGCCAACGTCCTGACTTTC

abundance: few
v_gene: TRBV5-1
j_gene: TRBJ2-1
d_gene: TRBD2
CDR3aa: CASSPLGSGSNEQFF
CDR3nt: TGCGCCAGCAGCCCCCTGGGTAGCGGGAGTAATGAGCAGTTCTTC

abundance: many
v_gene: TRBV10-3
j_gene: TRBJ2-7
d_gene: TRBD2
CDR3aa: CAIPGTSGTSVYEQYF
CDR3nt: TGTGCCATTCCCGGGACTAGCGGGACGTCCGTCTACGAGCAGTACTTC

abundance: .
v_gene: TRBV7-9
j_gene: TRBJ2-2
d_gene: TRBD2
CDR3aa: CASSFGLADTGELFF
CDR3nt: TGTGCCAGCAGCTTTGGACTAGCTGATACCGGGGAGCTGTTTTTT

abundance: many
v_gene: TRBV20-1
j_gene: TRBJ1-2
d_gene: .
CDR3aa: CSASPSQHYGYTF
CDR3nt: TGCAGTGCTAGCCCCAGCCAGCACTATGGCTACACCTTC

abundance: few
v_gene: TRBV6-5
j_gene: TRBJ2-1
d_gene: TRBD1
CDR3aa: CASSPGTGLEFF
CDR3nt: TGTGCCAGCAGCCCCGGGACAGGGCTCGAGTTCTTC

abundance: .
v_gene: TRBV2
j_gene: TRBJ1-1
d_gene: .
CDR3aa: CASAYGNTEAFF
CDR3nt: TGTGCCTCAGCGTACGGGAACACTGAAGCTTTCTTT

abundance: many
v_gene: TRBV6-5
j_gene: TRBJ2-7
d_gene: .
CDR3aa: CASSLGTGELYEQYF
CDR3nt: TGTGCCAGCAGTTTAGGTACGGGGGAATTATACGAGCAGTACTTC

abundance: .
v_gene: TRBV6-2/TRBV6-3
j_gene: TRBJ2-3
d_gene: TRBD2
CDR3aa: CASSNEGLAGENTDTQYF
CDR3nt: TGTGCCAGCAGTAACGAGGGACTAGCGGGAGAGAACACAGATACGCAGTATTTT

abundance: .
v_gene: TRBV27
j_gene: TRBJ1-2
d_gene: .
CDR3aa: CASSLWGRSLYGYTF
CDR3nt: TGTGCCAGCAGTTTATGGGGACGGTCCCTCTATGGCTACACCTTC

abundance: .
v_gene: TRBV11-2
j_gene: TRBJ2-3
d_gene: TRBD2
CDR3aa: CASSPQLAGGPDTQYF
CDR3nt: TGTGCCAGCAGCCCCCAACTAGCGGGGGGACCAGATACGCAGTATTTT

abundance: few
v_gene: TRBV7-3
j_gene: TRBJ2-1
d_gene: TRBD2
CDR3aa: CASSPNSGGENEQFF
CDR3nt: TGTGCCAGCAGCCCAAATAGCGGGGGGGAAAATGAGCAGTTCTTC

abundance: few
v_gene: TRBV7-8
j_gene: TRBJ2-3
d_gene: .
CDR3aa: CASSLRPSYTDTQYF
CDR3nt: TGTGCCAGCAGCCTAAGACCCAGTTACACAGATACGCAGTATTTT

abundance: once
v_gene: TRBV6-2/TRBV6-3
j_gene: TRBJ2-5
d_gene: .
CDR3aa: CASSYRKETQYF
CDR3nt: TGTGCCAGCAGTTACCGGAAAGAGACCCAGTACTTC